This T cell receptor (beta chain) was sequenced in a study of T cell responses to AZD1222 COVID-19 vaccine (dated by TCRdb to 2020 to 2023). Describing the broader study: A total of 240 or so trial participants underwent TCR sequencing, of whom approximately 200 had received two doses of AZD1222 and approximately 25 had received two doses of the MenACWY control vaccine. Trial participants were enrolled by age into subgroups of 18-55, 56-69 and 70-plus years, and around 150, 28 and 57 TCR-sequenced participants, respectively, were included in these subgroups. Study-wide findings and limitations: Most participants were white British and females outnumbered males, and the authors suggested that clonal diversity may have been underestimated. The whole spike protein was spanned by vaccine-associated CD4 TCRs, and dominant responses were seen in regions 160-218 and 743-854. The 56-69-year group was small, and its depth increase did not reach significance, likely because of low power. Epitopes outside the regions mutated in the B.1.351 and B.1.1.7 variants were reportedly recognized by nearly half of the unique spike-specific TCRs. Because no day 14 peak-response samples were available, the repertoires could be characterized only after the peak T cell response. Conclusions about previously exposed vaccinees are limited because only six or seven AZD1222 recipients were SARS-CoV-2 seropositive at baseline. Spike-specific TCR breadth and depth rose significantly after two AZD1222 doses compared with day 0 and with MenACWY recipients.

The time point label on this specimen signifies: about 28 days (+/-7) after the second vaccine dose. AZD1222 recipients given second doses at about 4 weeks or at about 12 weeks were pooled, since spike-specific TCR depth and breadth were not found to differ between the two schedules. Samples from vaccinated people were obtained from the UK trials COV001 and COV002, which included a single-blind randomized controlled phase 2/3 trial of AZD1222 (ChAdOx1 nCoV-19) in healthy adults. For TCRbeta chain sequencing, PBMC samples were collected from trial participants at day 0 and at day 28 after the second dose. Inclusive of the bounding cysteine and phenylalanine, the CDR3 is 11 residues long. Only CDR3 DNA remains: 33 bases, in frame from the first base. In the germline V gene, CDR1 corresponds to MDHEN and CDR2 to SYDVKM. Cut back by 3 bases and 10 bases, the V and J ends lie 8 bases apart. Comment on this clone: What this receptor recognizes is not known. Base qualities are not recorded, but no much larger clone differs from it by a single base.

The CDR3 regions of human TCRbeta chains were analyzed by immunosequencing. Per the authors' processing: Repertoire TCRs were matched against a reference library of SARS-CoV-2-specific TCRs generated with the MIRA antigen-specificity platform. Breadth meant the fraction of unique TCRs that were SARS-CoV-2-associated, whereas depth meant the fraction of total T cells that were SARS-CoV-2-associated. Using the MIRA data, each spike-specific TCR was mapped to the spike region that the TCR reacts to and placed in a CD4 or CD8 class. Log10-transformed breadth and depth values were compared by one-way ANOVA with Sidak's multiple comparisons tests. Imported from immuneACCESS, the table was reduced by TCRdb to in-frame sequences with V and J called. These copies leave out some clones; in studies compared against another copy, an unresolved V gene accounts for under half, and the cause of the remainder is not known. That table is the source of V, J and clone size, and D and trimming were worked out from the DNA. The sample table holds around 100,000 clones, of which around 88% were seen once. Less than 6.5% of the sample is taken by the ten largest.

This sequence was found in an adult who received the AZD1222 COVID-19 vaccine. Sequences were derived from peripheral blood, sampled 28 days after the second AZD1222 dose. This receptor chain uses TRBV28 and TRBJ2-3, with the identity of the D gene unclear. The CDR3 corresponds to CASSFSGAQYF. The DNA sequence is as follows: TGTGCCAGCAGTTTTTCTGGGGCGCAGTATTTT.